The 6 T cell receptor beta chains below come from one sample, sequenced in a study of cytomegalovirus exposure and HLA in healthy donors. The PCR was carried out with 60 Vbeta primers and 13 Jbeta primers. Measured with immunoSEQ multiplex PCR; TCRdb has only the in-frame clones, and not every one. This table has about 190,000 clones, 87% appearing once. The sample was PBMCs. The receptors here all came from a man aged 30 to 45 in good health and CMV-seronegative.

This chain uses TRBV15 with TRBJ2-7; 9 bases map to TRBD1. V shed 3 bases, J shed 6 bases, and the junction held 6 bases outside the gene matches. CDR3 size: 14 residues. Germline lookup yields CDR1 LNHNV and CDR2 YYDKDF (reference sequence). The CDR3 DNA sequence: TGTGCCACCAGCAGGACAGGGGGAGAATTCGAGCAGTACTTC. It is translated as CATSRTGGEFEQYF.

This clone has just one count. This CDR3 reads CASSLSSGDSYEQYF. The CDR3 nucleotides read TGTGCCAGCAGCTTAAGTTCAGGGGACTCCTACGAGCAGTACTTC. The chain has TRBV7-8 and TRBJ2-7; possibly TRBD1 for D (6 bases). Germline CDR1 and CDR2: SGHVS and FQNEAQ. The CDR3 has 15 amino acids. V was pared by 2 bases and J by 0 bases, with 11 bases between.

The chain recombines TRBV30 with TRBJ2-3; 9 bases agree with TRBD2. The CDR3 runs 16 residues. CDR1 and CDR2 from the germline V gene are GTSNPN and SVGIG (reference sequence). The ends lost 1 base at V and 4 bases at J; junction bases unmatched: 9. The chain's CDR3 is CAWSGGREGLADTQYF. DNA of the CDR3: TGTGCCTGGAGTGGGGGGCGGGAGGGCCTGGCAGATACGCAGTATTTT.

V gene TRBV9 combines with J gene TRBJ2-1; 8 positions match TRBD1. The CDR3 length is 13 residues. Per the germline V gene, CDR1 is SGDLS and CDR2 is YYNGEE. J lost 7 bases, V lost 4 bases, and 4 bases had no gene match. CDR3 amino acids: CASSLTGVNEQFF. In DNA, the CDR3 is TGTGCCAGCAGCTTGACAGGGGTTAATGAGCAGTTCTTC.

This clone is a singleton in its sample. V usage is TRBV28 and J usage is TRBJ2-5; D perhaps matches TRBD1 (6 bases). The CDR3 has 15 residues. V lost 8 bases to trimming and J lost 3 bases, with 19 bases between them. CDR1 is MDHEN, CDR2 SYDVKM, per germline. The CDR3 protein is CASGRTELTKETQYF. Here the CDR3 DNA reads TGTGCCAGCGGCCGGACAGAACTCACTAAAGAGACCCAGTACTTC. Full variable domain (missing parts from reference TRBV28 and TRBJ2-5): DVKVTQSSRYLVKRTGEKVFLECVQDMDHENMFWYRQDPGLGLRLIYFSYDVKMKEKGDIPEGYSVSREKKERFSLILESASTNQTSMYLCASGRTELTKETQYFGPGTRLLVL.

This clone has only a few counts. The V and J genes are TRBV6-5 and TRBJ1-4; D is perhaps TRBD1 (5 bases). Per germline, CDR1 MNHEY and CDR2 SVGAGI. The CDR3 loop spans 15 amino acids. Trimming cost V 7 bases and J 1 base, with 13 bases left between them. CDR3 amino acids: CASKSHQGTNEKLFF. The DNA for the CDR3 is TGTGCCAGCAAGTCGCATCAGGGAACTAATGAAAAACTGTTTTTT.